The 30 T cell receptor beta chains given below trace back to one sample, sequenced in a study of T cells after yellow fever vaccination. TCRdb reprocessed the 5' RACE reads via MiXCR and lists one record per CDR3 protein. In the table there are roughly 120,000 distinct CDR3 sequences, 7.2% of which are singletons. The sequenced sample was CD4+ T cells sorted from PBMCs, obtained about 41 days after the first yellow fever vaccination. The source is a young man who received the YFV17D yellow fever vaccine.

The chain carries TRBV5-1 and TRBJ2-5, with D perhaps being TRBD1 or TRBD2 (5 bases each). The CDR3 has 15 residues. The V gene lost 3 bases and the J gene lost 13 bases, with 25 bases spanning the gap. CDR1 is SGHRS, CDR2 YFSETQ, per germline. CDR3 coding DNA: TGCGCCAGCAGCTCCAACCCCGGTCGGGGCGGCCCGGCGTACTTC. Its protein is CASSSNPGRGGPAYF.

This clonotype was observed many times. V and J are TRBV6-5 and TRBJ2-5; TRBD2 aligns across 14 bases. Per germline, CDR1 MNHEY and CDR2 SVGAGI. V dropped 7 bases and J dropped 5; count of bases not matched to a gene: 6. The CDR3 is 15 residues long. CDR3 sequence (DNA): TGTGCCAGCACGACTAGCGGGGGGGCAGAGGAGACCCAGTACTTC. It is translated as CASTTSGGAEETQYF.

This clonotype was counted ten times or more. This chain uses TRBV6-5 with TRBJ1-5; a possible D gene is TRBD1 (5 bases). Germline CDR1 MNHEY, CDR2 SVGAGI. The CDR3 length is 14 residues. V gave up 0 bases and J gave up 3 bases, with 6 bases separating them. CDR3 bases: TGTGCCAGCAGTTACTCGGGGCCCAATCAGCCCCAGCATTTT. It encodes CASSYSGPNQPQHF.

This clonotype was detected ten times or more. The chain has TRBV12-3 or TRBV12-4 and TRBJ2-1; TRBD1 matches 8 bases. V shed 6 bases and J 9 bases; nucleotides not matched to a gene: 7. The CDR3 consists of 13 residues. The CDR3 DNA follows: TGTGCCAGCAGCCCGCAGGGGGCGGGTGAGCAGTTCTTC. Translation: CASSPQGAGEQFF.

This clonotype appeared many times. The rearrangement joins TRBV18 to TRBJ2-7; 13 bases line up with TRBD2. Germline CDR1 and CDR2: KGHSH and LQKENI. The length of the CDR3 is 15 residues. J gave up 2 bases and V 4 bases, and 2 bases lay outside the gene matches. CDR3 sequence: CASSRGTSGAYEQYV. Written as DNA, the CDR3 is TGTGCCAGCTCACGAGGGACTAGCGGGGCCTACGAGCAGTACGTC.

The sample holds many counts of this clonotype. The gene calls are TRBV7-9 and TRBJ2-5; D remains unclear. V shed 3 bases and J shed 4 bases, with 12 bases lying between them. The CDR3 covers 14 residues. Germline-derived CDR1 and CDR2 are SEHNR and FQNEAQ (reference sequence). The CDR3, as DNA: TGTGCCAGCAGCTTCGGACGACGGGTAGAGACCCAGTACTTC. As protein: CASSFGRRVETQYF.

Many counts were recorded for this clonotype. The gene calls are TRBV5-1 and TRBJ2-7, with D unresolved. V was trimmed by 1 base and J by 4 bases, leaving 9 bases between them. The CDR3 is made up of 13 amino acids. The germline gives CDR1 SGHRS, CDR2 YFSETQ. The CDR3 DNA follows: TGCGCCAGCAGCTTGACCCCAGGATACGAGCAGTACTTC. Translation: CASSLTPGYEQYF.

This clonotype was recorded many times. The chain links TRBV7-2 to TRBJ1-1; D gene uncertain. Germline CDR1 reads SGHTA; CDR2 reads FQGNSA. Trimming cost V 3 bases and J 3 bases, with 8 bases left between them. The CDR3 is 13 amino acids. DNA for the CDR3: TGTGCCAGCAGCTTTCAGTCGGACACTGAAGCTTTCTTT. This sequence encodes CASSFQSDTEAFF.

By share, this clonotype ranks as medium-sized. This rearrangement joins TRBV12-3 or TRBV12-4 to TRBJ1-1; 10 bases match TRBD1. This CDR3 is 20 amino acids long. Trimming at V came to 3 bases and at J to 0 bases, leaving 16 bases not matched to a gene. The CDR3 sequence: CASSFLRGGTGDLVNTEAFF. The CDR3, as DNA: TGTGCCAGCAGTTTTCTTAGGGGCGGGACAGGGGATCTCGTGAACACTGAAGCTTTCTTT.

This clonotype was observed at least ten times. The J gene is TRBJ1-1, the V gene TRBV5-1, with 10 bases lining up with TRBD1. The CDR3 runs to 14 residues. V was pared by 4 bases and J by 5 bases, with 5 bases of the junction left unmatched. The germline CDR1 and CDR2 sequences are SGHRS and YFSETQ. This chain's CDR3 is CASSAGTGVTEAFF. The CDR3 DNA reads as TGCGCCAGCAGCGCGGGGACAGGGGTTACTGAAGCTTTCTTT.

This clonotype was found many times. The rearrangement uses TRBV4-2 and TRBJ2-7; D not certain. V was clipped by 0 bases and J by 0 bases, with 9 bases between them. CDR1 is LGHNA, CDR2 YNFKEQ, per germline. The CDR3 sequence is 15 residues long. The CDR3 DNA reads TGTGCCAGCAGCCAAGATTTGGTAGACTCCTACGAGCAGTACTTC. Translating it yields CASSQDLVDSYEQYF.

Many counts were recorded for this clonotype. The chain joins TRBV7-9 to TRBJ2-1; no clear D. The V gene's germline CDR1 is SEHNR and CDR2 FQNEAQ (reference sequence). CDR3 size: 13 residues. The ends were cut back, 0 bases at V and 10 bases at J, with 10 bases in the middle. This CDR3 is CASSLASAPEQFF. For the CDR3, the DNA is TGTGCCAGCAGCTTAGCCTCGGCCCCCGAGCAGTTCTTC.

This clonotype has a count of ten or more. The CDR3 DNA sequence: TGCGCCAGCAGTGAGTACGATACCTACGAGCAGTACTTC. Translated, it gives CASSEYDTYEQYF. This chain connects TRBV10-2 to TRBJ2-7; D is uncertain. The CDR3 is 13 residues long. Germline V lookup: CDR1 WSHSY, CDR2 SAAADI. V was clipped by 1 base and J by 2 bases, with 6 bases between them.

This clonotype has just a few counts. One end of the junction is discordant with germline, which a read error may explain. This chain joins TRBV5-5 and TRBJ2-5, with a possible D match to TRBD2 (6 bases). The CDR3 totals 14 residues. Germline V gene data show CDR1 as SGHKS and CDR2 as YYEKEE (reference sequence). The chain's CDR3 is CASSSTRGRETQCF. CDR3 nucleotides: TGTGCCAGCAGCTCAACCCGGGGCCGGGAGACCCAGTGCTTC.

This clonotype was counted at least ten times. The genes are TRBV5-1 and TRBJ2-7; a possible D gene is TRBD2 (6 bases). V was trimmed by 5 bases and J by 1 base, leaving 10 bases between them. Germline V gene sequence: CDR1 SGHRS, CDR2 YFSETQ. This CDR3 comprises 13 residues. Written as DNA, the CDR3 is TGCGCCAGCAGATTCGGGGGATCCTACGAGCAGTACTTC. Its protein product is CASRFGGSYEQYF.

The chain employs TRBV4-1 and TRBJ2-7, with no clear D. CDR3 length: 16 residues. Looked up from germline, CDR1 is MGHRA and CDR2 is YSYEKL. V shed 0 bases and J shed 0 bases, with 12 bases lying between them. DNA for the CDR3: TGCGCCAGCAGCCAAGATCAAGACAAACCCTCCTACGAGCAGTACTTC. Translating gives CASSQDQDKPSYEQYF.

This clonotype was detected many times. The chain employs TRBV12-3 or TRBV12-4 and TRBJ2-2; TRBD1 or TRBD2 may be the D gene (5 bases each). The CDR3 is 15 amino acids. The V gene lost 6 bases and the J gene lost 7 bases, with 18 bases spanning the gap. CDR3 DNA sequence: TGTGCCAGCAGGCGGTTCGGGGCTCGACTCGGGGAGCTGTTTTTT. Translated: CASRRFGARLGELFF.

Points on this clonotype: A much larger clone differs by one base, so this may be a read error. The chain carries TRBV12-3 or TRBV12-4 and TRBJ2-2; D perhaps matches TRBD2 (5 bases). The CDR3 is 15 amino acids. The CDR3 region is CASSLVQFASGELLF. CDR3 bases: TGTGCCAGCAGTTTGGTGCAATTCGCCTCCGGGGAGCTGCTTTTT.

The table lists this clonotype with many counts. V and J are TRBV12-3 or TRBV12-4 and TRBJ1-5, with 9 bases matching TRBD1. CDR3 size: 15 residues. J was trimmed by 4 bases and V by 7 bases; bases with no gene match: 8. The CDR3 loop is CASMAGQGKNQPQHF. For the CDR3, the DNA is TGTGCCAGCATGGCGGGACAGGGAAAGAATCAGCCCCAGCATTTT.

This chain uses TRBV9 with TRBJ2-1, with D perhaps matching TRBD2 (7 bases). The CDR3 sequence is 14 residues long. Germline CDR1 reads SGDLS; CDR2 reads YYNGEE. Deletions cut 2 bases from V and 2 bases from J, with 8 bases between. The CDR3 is CASSVGGPYNEQFF. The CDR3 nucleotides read TGTGCCAGCAGCGTGGGGGGGCCCTACAATGAGCAGTTCTTC.

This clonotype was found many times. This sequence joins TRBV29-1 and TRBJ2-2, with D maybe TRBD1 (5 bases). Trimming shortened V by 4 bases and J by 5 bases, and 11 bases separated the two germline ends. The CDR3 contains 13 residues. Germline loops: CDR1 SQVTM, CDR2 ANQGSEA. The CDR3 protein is CSVGSGWTGELFF. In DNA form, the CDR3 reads TGCAGCGTTGGTTCAGGGTGGACCGGGGAGCTGTTTTTT.

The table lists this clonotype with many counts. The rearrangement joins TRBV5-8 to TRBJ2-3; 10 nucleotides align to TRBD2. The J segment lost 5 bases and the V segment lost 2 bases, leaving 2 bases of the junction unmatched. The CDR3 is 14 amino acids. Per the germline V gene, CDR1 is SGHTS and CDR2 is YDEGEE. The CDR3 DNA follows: TGTGCCAGCAGCTTTAGCGGGGGGCTAGATACGCAGTATTTT. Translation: CASSFSGGLDTQYF. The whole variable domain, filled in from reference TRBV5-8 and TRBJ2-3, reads EAGVTQSPTHLIKTRGQQATLRCSPISGHTSVYWYQQALGLGLQFLLWYDEGEERNRGNFPPRFSGRQFPNYSSELNVNALELEDSALYLCASSFSGGLDTQYFGPGTRLTVL.

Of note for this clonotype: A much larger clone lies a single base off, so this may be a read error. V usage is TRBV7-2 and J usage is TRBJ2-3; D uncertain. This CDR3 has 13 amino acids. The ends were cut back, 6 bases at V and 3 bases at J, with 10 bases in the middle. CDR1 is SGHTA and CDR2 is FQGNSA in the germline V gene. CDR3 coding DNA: TGTGCCAGCAGGACAACAGCGACAGATACGCAGTATTTT. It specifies CASRTTATDTQYF.

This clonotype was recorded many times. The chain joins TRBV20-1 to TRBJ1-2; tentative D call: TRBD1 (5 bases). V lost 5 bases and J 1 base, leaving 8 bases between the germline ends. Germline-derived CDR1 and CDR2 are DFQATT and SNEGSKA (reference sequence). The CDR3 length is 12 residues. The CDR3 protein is CSAEGINYGYTF. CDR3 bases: TGCAGTGCTGAGGGGATTAACTATGGCTACACCTTC.

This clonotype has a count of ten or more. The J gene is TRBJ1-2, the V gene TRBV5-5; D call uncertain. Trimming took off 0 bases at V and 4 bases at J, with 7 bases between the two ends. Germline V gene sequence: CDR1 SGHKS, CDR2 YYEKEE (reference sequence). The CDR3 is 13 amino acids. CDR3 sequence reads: CASSLEHLYGYTF. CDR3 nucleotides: TGTGCCAGCAGCTTGGAACACCTCTATGGCTACACCTTC.

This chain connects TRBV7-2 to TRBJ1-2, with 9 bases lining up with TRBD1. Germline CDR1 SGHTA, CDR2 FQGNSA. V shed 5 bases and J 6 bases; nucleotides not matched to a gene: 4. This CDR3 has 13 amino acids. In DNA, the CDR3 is TGTGCCAGCAGCGCGGGACAGGGACATGGCTACACCTTC. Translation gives CASSAGQGHGYTF.

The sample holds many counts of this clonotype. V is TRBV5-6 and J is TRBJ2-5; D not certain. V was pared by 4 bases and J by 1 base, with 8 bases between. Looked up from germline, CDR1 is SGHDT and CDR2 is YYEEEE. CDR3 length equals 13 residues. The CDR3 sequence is CASSPNPQETQYF. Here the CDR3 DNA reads TGTGCCAGCAGCCCGAATCCCCAAGAGACCCAGTACTTC. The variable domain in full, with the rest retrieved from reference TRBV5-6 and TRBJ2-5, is DAGVTQSPTHLIKTRGQQVTLRCSPKSGHDTVSWYQQALGQGPQFIFQYYEEEERQRGNFPDRFSGHQFPNYSSELNVNALLLGDSALYLCASSPNPQETQYFGPGTRLLVL.

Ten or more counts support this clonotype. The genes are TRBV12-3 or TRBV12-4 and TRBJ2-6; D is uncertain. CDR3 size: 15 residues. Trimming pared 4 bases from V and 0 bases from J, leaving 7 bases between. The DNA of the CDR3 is TGTGCCAGCAGTTGGGGTAGCTCTGGGGCCAACGTCCTGACTTTC. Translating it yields CASSWGSSGANVLTF.

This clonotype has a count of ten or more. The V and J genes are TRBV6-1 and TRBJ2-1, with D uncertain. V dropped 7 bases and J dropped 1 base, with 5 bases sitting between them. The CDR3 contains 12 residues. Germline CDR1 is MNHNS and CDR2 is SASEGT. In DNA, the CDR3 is TGTGCCAGCATGGAGTCCTACAATGAGCAGTTCTTC. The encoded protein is CASMESYNEQFF.

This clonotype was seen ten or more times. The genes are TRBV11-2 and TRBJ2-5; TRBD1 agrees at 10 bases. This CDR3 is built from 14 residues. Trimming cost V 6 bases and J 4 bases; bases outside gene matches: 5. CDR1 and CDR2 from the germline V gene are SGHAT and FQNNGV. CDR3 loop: CASSPGQGIETQYF. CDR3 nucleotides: TGTGCCAGCAGTCCGGGACAGGGGATAGAGACCCAGTACTTC.